This TCR beta chain derives from a study of vaccination effects on CD4 cells after COVID-19. Background on the study: Post-vaccine samples followed the second dose by a median of 72 days.

Antigen-specific CD4+ T cells were expanded with viral peptide pools in the ViraFEST assay before sequencing. Subsequent to approximately 11 days of culture, CD4+ T cells were isolated. Either the mRNA-1273 or the BNT162b2 vaccine was given to participants as two doses. In the vaccine recipients, nucleocapsid antibodies were negative and there was no prior SARS-CoV-2 infection. On day 3 and again on day 7, half the medium was replaced with IL-2 medium. Worth noting for this clone: Its antigen is still unknown.

The data were produced by immunoSEQ multiplex PCR, yet TCRdb's version contains in-frame clones alone and is incomplete. The sample shows 25,000 to 30,000 clones, 60% to 80% of them seen only once. Germline loops: CDR1 SGDLS, CDR2 YYNGEE. The CDR3 totals 14 residues. Trimming shortened V by 4 bases and J by 0 bases, and 7 bases separated the two germline ends. The V and J genes are TRBV9 and TRBJ1-4; no clear D. This receptor was identified in a human donor who received a COVID-19 vaccine. Sequenced material: CD4+ T cells from PBMCs cultured with HCoV-229E spike peptides, taken after COVID-19 vaccination. The CDR3 loop is CASSSQATNEKLFF. In DNA, the CDR3 is TGTGCCAGCAGCTCACAAGCAACTAATGAAAAACTGTTTTTT.